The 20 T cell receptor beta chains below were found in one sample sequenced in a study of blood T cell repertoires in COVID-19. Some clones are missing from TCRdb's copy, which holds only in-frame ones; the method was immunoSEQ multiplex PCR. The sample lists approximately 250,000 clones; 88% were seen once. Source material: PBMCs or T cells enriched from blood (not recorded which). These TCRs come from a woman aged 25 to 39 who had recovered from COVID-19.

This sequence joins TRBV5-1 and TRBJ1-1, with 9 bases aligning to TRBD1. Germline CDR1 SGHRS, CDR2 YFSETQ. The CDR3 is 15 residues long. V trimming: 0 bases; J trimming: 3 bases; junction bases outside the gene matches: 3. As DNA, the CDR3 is TGCGCCAGCAGCTTGGAAACAGGGGGCTACACTGAAGCTTTCTTT. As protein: CASSLETGGYTEAFF.

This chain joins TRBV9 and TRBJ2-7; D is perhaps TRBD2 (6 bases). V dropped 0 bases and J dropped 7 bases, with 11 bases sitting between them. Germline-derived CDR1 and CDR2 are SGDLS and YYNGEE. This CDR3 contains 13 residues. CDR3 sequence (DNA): TGTGCCAGCAGCGTAGGTGTGGGGGGAGAGCAGTACTTC. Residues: CASSVGVGGEQYF.

CDR3: CASSLLTGANYGYTF. The DNA of the CDR3 is TGTGCCAGCAGCTTACTGACAGGAGCTAACTATGGCTACACCTTC. The rearrangement joins TRBV11-2 to TRBJ1-2, with D possibly matching TRBD1 (6 bases). Trimming took 2 bases from V and 0 from J, leaving 10 bases between them. This CDR3 contains 15 residues. Per the germline V gene, CDR1 is SGHAT and CDR2 is FQNNGV.

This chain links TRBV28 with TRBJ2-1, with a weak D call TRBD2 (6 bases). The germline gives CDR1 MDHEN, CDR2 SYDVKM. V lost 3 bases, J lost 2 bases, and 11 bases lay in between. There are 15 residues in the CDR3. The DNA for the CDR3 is TGTGCCAGCAGTTTCGGGTGGGGGGCCTACAATGAGCAGTTCTTC. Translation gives CASSFGWGAYNEQFF.

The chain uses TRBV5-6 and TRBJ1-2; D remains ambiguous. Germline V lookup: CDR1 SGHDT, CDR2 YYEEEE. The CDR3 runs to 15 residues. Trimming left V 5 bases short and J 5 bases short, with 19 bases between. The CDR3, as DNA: TGTGCCAGCAGGCCCGCTGGCAGGCTAACGTATGGCTACACCTTC. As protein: CASRPAGRLTYGYTF. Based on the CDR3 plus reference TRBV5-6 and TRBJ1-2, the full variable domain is DAGVTQSPTHLIKTRGQQVTLRCSPKSGHDTVSWYQQALGQGPQFIFQYYEEEERQRGNFPDRFSGHQFPNYSSELNVNALLLGDSALYLCASRPAGRLTYGYTFGSGTRLTVV.

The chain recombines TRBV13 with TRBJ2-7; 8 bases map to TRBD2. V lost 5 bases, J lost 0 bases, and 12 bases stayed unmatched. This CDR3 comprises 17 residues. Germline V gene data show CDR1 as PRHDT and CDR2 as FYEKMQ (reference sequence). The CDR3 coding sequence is TGTGCCAGCAGCCCCACCGGGGGGGGACGCACCTCCTACGAGCAGTACTTC. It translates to CASSPTGGGRTSYEQYF.

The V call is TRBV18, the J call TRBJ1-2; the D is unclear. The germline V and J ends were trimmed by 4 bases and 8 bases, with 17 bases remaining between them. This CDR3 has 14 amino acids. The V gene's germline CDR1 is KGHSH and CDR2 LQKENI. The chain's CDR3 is CASSQEPLPSGYTF. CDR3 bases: TGTGCCAGCTCACAGGAGCCCCTGCCCTCGGGCTACACCTTC.

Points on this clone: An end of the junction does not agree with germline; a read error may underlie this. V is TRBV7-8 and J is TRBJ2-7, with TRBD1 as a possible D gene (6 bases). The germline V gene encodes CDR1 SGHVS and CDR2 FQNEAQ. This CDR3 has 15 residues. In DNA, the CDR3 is TGTGCCAGCAGCCTAGCTTTGGCAGGGGCCTACGAGCAGTACTTC. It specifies CASSLALAGAYEQYF.

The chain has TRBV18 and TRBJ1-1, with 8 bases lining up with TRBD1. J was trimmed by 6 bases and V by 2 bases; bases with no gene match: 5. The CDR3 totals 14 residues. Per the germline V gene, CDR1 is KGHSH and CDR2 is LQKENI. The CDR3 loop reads CASSPDRGKPEAFF. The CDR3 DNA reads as TGTGCCAGCTCACCAGACAGGGGAAAGCCTGAAGCTTTCTTT.

This CDR3 is CASSLAGGSGEQFF. CDR3 DNA sequence: TGTGCCAGCAGCTTAGCGGGGGGATCGGGTGAGCAGTTCTTC. The J gene is TRBJ2-1, the V gene TRBV5-6, with TRBD2 identical over 9 bases. V dropped 2 bases and J dropped 9; count of bases not matched to a gene: 6. The CDR3 covers 14 residues. Per the germline V gene, CDR1 is SGHDT and CDR2 is YYEEEE.

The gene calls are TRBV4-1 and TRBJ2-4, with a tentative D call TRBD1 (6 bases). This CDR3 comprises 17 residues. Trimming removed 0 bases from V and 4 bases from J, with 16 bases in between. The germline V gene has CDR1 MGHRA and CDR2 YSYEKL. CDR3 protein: CASSQEQTRTAKNIQYF. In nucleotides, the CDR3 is TGCGCCAGCAGCCAAGAGCAAACTCGGACAGCGAAAAACATTCAGTACTTC.

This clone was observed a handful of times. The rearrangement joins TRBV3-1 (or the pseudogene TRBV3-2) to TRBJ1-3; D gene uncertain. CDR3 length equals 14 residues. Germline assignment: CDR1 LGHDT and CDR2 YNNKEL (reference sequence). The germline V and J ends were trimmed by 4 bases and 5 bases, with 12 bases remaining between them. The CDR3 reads CASSPVGYRNTIYF. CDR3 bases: TGTGCCAGCAGCCCCGTCGGGTACAGAAACACCATATATTTT.

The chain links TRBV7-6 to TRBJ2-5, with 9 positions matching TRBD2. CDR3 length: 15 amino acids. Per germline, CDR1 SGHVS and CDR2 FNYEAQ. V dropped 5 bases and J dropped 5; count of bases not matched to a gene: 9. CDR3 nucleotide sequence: TGTGCCAGCAGCCCCCTCGCGGGAGGGCTGGAGACCCAGTACTTC. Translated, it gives CASSPLAGGLETQYF.

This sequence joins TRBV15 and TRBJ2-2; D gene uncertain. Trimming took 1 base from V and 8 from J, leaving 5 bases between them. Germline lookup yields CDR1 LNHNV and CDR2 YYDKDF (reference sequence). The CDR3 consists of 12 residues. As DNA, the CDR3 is TGTGCCACCAGCAGAGGTTCAGGGGAGCTGTTTTTT. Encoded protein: CATSRGSGELFF.

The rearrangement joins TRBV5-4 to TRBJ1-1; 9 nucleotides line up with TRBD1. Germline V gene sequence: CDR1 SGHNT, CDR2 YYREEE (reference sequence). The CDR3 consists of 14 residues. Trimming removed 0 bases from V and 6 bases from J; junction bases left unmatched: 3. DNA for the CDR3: TGTGCCAGCAGCTTGGCCGGGACAGGGCCTGAAGCTTTCTTT. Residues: CASSLAGTGPEAFF.

The CDR3 loop is CASSGVQGDNEQFF. In DNA, the CDR3 is TGTGCCAGCTCTGGAGTCCAGGGGGACAATGAGCAGTTCTTC. V usage is TRBV5-4 and J usage is TRBJ2-1; 7 positions match TRBD1. The germline gives CDR1 SGHNT, CDR2 YYREEE (reference sequence). The CDR3 extends over 14 amino acids. The junction had 9 bases not matched to a gene; V was cut back by 7 bases and J by 5 bases. Based on the CDR3 plus reference TRBV5-4 and TRBJ2-1, the full variable domain is ETGVTQSPTHLIKTRGQQVTLRCSSQSGHNTVSWYQQALGQGPQFIFQYYREEENGRGNFPPRFSGLQFPNYSSELNVNALELDDSALYLCASSGVQGDNEQFFGPGTRLTVL.

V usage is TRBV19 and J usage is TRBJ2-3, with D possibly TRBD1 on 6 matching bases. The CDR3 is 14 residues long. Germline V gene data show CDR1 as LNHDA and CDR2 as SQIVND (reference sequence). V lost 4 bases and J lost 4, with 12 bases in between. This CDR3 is CASSTTGLADTQYF. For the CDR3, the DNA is TGTGCCAGTAGTACCACAGGGTTAGCAGATACGCAGTATTTT.

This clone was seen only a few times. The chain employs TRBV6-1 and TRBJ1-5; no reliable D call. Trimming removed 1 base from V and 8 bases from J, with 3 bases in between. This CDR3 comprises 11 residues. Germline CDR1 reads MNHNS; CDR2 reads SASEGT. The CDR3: CASSEVEPQHF. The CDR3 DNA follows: TGTGCCAGCAGTGAAGTAGAGCCCCAGCATTTT.

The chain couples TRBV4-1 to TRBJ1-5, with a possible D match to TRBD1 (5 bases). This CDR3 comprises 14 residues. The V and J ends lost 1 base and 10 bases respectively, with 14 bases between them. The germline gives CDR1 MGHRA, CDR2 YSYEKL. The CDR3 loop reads CASSQAGGGSPQHF. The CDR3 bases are TGCGCCAGCAGCCAAGCGGGGGGAGGTAGTCCCCAGCATTTT.

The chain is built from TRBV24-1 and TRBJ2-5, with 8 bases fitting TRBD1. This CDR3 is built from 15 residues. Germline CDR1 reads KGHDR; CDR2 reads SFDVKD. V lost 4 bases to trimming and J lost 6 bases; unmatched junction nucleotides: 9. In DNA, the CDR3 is TGTGCCACCAGTGACTCAGGGGGCGCCGGACAGACCCAGTACTTC. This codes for CATSDSGGAGQTQYF.